This T cell receptor (beta chain) is from a study of glioma-infiltrating T cells (TCRdb year 2016). Study-wide context: The study sequenced TCR alpha- and beta-chain repertoires from glioma tissue, from non-neoplastic brain tissue and from matched peripheral blood mononuclear cells. To measure divergence between tissue and blood T-cell populations, each tissue-infiltrating repertoire was compared with the peripheral blood repertoire of the same patient. Three low-grade glioma patients, roughly eight primary glioblastoma patients, and three non-glioma patients who contributed non-neoplastic brain tissue made up the paired cohort. Study-level results and caveats: VJ-independent divergence between tissue and blood was below expectation in non-neoplastic patients but above expectation in all gliomas, especially low-grade gliomas. Only a very small number of CDR3 sequences turned up in both tissue and blood, a result put down to high CDR3 diversity combined with limited sampling. Group comparisons rested on small numbers: three non-neoplastic, three low-grade glioma and eight glioblastoma patients.

This clonotype was seen ten or more times. Its antigen has not been determined. Sequence at one end of the junction differs from germline and may be a read error. CDR1 and CDR2, looked up from the germline V gene, are KGHDR and SFDVKD. CDR3 length: 15 amino acids, cysteine to phenylalanine. The entry retains the CDR3 DNA only, 45 bases that are in frame from base 1. TCR alpha and beta CDR3 regions were amplified with the iRepertoire nested amplicon-rescue multiplex PCR (arm-PCR) platform from RNA. One-step reverse transcription and amplification used roughly 90-400 ng of tissue mRNA or PBMC total RNA as input. Following bead purification, Illumina adapters were added by a secondary multiplex PCR, and libraries between 200 and 400 bp were gel-purified. Libraries carried internal 6-nucleotide barcodes used for demultiplexing. Sequencing of libraries was performed on an Illumina MiSeq with 2x220 or 2x250 nucleotide paired-end reads. Under the source paper's analysis protocol: Paired reads were merged using FLASH 1.2.11 and were aligned to the GRCh37 human genome using BWA-MEM, after which TRA and TRB reads were extracted. For V and J assignment, an IMGT-derived reference of cassette sequences and CDR3 motifs that included pseudogenes was used. Reads were translated in three frames, and productive CDR3s were defined by a C…FGXG motif without stop codons. A clonotype was defined as a unique combination of a V-J cassette pair and a CDR3 amino acid sequence. Hamming distance filtering was applied to reads, with thresholds set by the sequence error rate of each sample in mapped regions. The public reads were reprocessed in TCRdb via fastp at Q25 and MiXCR, keeping in-frame beta chains. Each record represents a unique CDR3 protein, reported with the most common genes and DNA among its rows. These V and J calls rely on TCRdb rather than the paper's analysis. The sample data list about 130,000 distinct CDR3 sequences, and 23% of these were observed just once. In total, the top ten clones hold 15% of the sample.

The sequence is built from TRBV24-1 and TRBJ2-1; tentative D gene TRBD2, with 6 bases matching. This TCR derives from a human donor with low-grade glioma or glioblastoma, undergoing nonglioma brain surgery, or in good health (not recorded which). The sample taken for sequencing was glioma tissue, nonneoplastic brain tissue, or PBMCs (not recorded which). The bases are TGTGCCACCGGAGTGTTCGAGTCGGACTACAATGCGCAGTTCTTC. Translated, it reads CATGVFESDYNAQFF.